Listed below are T cell receptor beta chains from one sample, sequenced in a study of T cell responses to AZD1222 COVID-19 vaccine. TCRdb's copy holds only in-frame clones and misses some; the assay was immunoSEQ multiplex PCR. The repertoire holds some 110,000 clones, around 85% seen once, with roughly 3.8% in the top ten. The sample in question was peripheral blood, obtained on day 0 of MenACWY control vaccination. These receptors were taken from an adult in good health. CDR3s include the opening cysteine and the closing phenylalanine or tryptophan. A D gene is named only where the DNA matches it firmly. For some rows the clone size is stated as once, few or many, or as a class when expanded; others skip it.

j_call d_call clone_size v_call cdr3_aa cdr3_nt
TRBJ2-7 . few TRBV28 CATSGGTSYEQYF TGTGCCACTAGTGGGGGAACTTCCTACGAGCAGTACTTC
TRBJ1-2 . few TRBV6-5 CASSPGPYGYTF TGTGCCAGCAGCCCCGGACCCTACGGCTACACCTTC
TRBJ1-6 TRBD1 . TRBV28 CASTTGTGSYSPLHF TGTGCCAGCACCACCGGGACAGGGTCCTACTCACCCCTCCACTTT
TRBJ2-7 . . TRBV7-6 CASSRGHTEAYEQYF TGTGCCAGCAGCAGGGGACACACCGAGGCCTACGAGCAGTACTTC
TRBJ1-2 . once TRBV10-3 CAISDETGGDYGYTF TGTGCCATCAGTGATGAGACAGGTGGAGACTATGGCTACACCTTC
TRBJ1-2 . . TRBV19 CASSSPTNTGYNYGYTF TGTGCCAGTAGTAGTCCGACAAACACAGGATACAACTATGGCTACACCTTC
TRBJ2-7 TRBD1 . TRBV18 CASSPGQGAWEQYF TGTGCCAGCTCACCGGGACAGGGGGCATGGGAGCAGTACTTC
TRBJ1-5 . . TRBV24-1 CATSDGRRGLHQPQHF TGTGCCACCAGTGACGGGAGAAGAGGTTTACATCAGCCCCAGCATTTT
TRBJ1-2 . . TRBV5-6 CASNLGRSYGYTF TGTGCCAGCAATTTGGGGCGCAGCTATGGCTACACCTTC
TRBJ2-7 . . TRBV28 CASLFARPPYEQYF TGTGCCAGTCTTTTCGCAAGGCCCCCCTACGAGCAGTACTTC
TRBJ2-7 TRBD1 . TRBV5-5 CASNPRGTGTYEQYF TGTGCCAGCAACCCGAGGGGGACAGGGACCTACGAGCAGTACTTC